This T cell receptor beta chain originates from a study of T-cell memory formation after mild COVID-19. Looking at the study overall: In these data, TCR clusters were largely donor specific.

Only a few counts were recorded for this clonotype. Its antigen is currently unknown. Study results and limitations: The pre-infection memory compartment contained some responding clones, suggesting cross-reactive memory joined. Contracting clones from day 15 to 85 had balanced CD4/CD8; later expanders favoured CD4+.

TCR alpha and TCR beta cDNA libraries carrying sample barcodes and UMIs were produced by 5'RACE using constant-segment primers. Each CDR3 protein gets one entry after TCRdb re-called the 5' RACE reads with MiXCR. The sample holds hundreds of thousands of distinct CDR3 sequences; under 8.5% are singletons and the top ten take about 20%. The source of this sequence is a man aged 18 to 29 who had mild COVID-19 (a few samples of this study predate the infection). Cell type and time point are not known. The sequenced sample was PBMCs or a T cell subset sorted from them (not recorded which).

The CDR3 DNA sequence: TGCAGCGTTGAGGCTAGCTCCAGCCCGGCCCAGTACTTC. Its translation is CSVEASSSPAQYF. The V and J genes are TRBV29-1 and TRBJ2-5; a weak D match, TRBD2 (5 bases). With 3 bases removed from V and 9 bases from J, the gap between germline ends came to 17 bases. CDR1 SQVTM and CDR2 ANQGSEA come from the germline V gene. The CDR3 is 13 residues long.